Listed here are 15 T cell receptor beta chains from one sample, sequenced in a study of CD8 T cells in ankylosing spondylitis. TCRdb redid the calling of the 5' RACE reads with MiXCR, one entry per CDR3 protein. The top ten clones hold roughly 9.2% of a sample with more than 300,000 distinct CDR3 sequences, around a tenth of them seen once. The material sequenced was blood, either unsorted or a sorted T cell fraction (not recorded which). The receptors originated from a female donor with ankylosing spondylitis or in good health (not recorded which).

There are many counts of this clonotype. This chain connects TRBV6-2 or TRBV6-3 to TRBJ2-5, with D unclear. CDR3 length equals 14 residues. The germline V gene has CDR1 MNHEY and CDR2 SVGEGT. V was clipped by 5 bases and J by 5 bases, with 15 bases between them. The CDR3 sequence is CASSTLVGFETQYF. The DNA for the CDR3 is TGTGCCAGCAGTACCCTTGTGGGGTTCGAGACCCAGTACTTC.

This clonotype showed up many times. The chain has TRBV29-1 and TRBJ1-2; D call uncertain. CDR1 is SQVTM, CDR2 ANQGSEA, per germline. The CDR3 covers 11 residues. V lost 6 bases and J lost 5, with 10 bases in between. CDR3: CSVESGYGYTF. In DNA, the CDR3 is TGCAGCGTCGAATCAGGATATGGCTACACCTTC.

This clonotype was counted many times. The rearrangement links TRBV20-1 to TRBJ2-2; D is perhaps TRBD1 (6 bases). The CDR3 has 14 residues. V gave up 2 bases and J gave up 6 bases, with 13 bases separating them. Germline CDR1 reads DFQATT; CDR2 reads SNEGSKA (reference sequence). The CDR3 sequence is CSARNEQGSGELFF. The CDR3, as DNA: TGCAGTGCTAGAAACGAACAGGGATCCGGGGAGCTGTTTTTT.

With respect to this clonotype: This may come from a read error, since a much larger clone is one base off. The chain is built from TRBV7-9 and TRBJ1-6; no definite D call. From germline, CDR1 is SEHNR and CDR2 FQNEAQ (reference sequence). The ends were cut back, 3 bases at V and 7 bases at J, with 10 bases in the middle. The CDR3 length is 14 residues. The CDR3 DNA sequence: TGTGCCAGCAGCTTTGAAGAGCGGAATTCACCCCTCCACTTT. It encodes CASSFEERNSPLHF.

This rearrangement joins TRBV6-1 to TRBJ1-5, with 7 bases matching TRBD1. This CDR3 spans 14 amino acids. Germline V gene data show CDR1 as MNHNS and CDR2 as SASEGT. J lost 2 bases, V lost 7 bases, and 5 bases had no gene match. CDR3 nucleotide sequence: TGTGCCAGCACAGAGGGGGCTGGCAATCAGCCCCAGCATTTT. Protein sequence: CASTEGAGNQPQHF.

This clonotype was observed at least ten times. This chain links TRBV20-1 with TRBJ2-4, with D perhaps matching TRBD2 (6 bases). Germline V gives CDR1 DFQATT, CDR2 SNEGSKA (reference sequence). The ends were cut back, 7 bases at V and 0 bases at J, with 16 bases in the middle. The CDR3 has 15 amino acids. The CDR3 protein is CSVPGRNLAKNIQYF. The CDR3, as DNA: TGCAGTGTTCCGGGGAGGAACTTAGCCAAAAACATTCAGTACTTC.

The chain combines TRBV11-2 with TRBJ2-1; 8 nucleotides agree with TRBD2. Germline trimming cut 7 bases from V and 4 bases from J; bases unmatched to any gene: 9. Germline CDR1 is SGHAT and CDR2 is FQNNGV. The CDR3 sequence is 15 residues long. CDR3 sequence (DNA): TGTGCCAGCATCCGGGGGGGGCCTAGATACAATGAGCAGTTCTTC. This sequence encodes CASIRGGPRYNEQFF.

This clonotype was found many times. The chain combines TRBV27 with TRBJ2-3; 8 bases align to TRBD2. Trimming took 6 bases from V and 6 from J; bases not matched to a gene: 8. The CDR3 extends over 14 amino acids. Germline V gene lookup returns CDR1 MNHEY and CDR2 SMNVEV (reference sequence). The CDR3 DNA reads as TGTGCCAGCAGGAATAGCGGGGTCGGGGATACGCAGTATTTT. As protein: CASRNSGVGDTQYF.

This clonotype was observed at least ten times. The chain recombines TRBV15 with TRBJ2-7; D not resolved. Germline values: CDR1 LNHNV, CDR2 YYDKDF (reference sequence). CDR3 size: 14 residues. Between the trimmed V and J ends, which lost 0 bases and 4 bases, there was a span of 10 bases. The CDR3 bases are TGTGCCACCAGCAGAGATCCTAAGGGTTACGAGCAGTACTTC. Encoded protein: CATSRDPKGYEQYF. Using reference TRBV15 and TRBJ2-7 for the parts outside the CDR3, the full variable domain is DAMVIQNPRYQVTQFGKPVTLSCSQTLNHNVMYWYQQKSSQAPKLLFHYYDKDFNNEADTPDNFQSRRPNTSFCFLDIRSPGLGDTAMYLCATSRDPKGYEQYFGPGTRLTVT.

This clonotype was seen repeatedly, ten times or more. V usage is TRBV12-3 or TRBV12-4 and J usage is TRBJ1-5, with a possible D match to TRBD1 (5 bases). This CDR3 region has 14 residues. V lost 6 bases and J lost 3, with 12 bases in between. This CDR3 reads CASRLGTFNQPQHF. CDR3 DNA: TGTGCCAGCAGACTAGGGACGTTCAATCAGCCCCAGCATTTT.

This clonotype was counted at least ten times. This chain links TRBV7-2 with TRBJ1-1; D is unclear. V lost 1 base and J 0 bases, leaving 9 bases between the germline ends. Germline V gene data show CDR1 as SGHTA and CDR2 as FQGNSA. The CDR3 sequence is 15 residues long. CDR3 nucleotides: TGTGCCAGCAGCTTAGTGGTCAGAGTGAACACTGAAGCTTTCTTT. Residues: CASSLVVRVNTEAFF.

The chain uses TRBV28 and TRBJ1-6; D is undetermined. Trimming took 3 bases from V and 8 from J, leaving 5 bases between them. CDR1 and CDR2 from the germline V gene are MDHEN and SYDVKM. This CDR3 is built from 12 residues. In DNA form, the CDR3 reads TGTGCCAGCAGTTTGGCCGATTCACCCCTCCACTTT. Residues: CASSLADSPLHF.

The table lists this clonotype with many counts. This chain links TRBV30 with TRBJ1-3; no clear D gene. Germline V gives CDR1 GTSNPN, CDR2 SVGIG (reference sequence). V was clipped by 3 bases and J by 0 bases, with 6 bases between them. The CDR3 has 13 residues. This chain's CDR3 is CAWSPYSGNTIYF. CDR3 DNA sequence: TGTGCCTGGAGCCCCTACTCTGGAAACACCATATATTTT.

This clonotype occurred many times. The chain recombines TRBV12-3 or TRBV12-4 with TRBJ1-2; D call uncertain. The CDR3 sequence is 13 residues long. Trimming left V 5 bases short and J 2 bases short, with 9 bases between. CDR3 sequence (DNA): TGTGCCAGCAGTCTCACGCCGAACTATGGCTACACCTTC. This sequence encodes CASSLTPNYGYTF.

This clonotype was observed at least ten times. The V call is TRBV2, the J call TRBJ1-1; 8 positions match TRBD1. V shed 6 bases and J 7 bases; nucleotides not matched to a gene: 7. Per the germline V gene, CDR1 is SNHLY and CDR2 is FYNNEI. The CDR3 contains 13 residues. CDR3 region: CASRMTGDLEAFF. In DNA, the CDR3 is TGTGCCAGCAGAATGACAGGGGACCTTGAAGCTTTCTTT. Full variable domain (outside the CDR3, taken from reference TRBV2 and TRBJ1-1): EPEVTQTPSHQVTQMGQEVILRCVPISNHLYFYWYRQILGQKVEFLVSFYNNEISEKSEIFDDQFSVERPDGSNFTLKIRSTKLEDSAMYFCASRMTGDLEAFFGQGTRLTVV.